Following are 13 T cell receptor beta chains from one sample sequenced in a study of cytomegalovirus exposure and HLA in healthy donors. TCRdb's copy holds only in-frame clones and misses some; the assay was immunoSEQ multiplex PCR. The sample contains 250,000 to 400,000 clones, over 75% of which appear only once. The material sequenced was PBMCs. The receptor source for this set is a man aged 30 to 45 in good health and CMV-seronegative.

This clone appeared a few times. The rearrangement joins TRBV11-2 to TRBJ1-5, with TRBD1 as a possible D gene (5 bases). The V end lost 1 base, the J end lost 1 base, and 5 bases lay between the germline ends. CDR1 is SGHAT and CDR2 is FQNNGV in the germline V gene. The CDR3 has 14 amino acids. This CDR3 reads CASSLAGSNQPQHF. CDR3 DNA: TGTGCCAGCAGCTTAGCAGGGAGCAATCAGCCCCAGCATTTT.

This chain connects TRBV5-1 to TRBJ2-5; D may be TRBD1 (6 bases). Germline loops: CDR1 SGHRS, CDR2 YFSETQ. With 2 bases removed from V and 5 bases from J, the gap between germline ends came to 13 bases. The CDR3 is made up of 14 amino acids. In nucleotides, the CDR3 is TGCGCCAGCAGCTTAACGGGACAACTGGAGACCCAGTACTTC. Protein product: CASSLTGQLETQYF.

This chain uses TRBV5-4 with TRBJ2-2; D is ambiguous. This CDR3 has 12 residues. Germline V CDR1 and CDR2: SGHNT, YYREEE (reference sequence). V gave up 0 bases and J gave up 6 bases, with 3 bases separating them. The CDR3 region is CASSLGPGELFF. The DNA of the CDR3 is TGTGCCAGCAGCTTGGGGCCCGGGGAGCTGTTTTTT.

This chain links TRBV2 with TRBJ2-2, with TRBD2 identical over 8 bases. The J segment lost 4 bases and the V segment lost 3 bases, leaving 4 bases of the junction unmatched. The length of the CDR3 is 15 residues. The germline V gene encodes CDR1 SNHLY and CDR2 FYNNEI. The CDR3 reads CASSDGAGGTGELFF. CDR3 nucleotides: TGTGCCAGCAGTGACGGGGCGGGGGGCACCGGGGAGCTGTTTTTT. Based on the CDR3 plus reference TRBV2 and TRBJ2-2, the full variable domain is EPEVTQTPSHQVTQMGQEVILRCVPISNHLYFYWYRQILGQKVEFLVSFYNNEISEKSEIFDDQFSVERPDGSNFTLKIRSTKLEDSAMYFCASSDGAGGTGELFFGEGSRLTVL.

The chain employs TRBV11-2 and TRBJ1-2, with D possibly TRBD1 on 5 matching bases. This CDR3 is 17 amino acids long. CDR1 SGHAT and CDR2 FQNNGV come from the germline V gene. Trimming stripped 4 bases from V and 1 base from J, with 19 bases between. CDR3 in amino acids: CASSWTSGGTLNYGYTF. CDR3 coding DNA: TGTGCCAGCAGCTGGACCTCCGGGGGGACGCTTAACTATGGCTACACCTTC.

V usage is TRBV10-1 and J usage is TRBJ2-3; TRBD2 matches at 7 bases. Trimming at V came to 9 bases and at J to 4 bases, leaving 16 bases not matched to a gene. Per germline, CDR1 WNHNN and CDR2 SYGVQD (reference sequence). The CDR3 runs 16 residues. CDR3 sequence reads: CASLSRAGEYSDTQYF. As DNA, the CDR3 is TGCGCCAGTCTCAGTCGGGCGGGGGAATACTCAGATACGCAGTATTTT.

The rearrangement links TRBV11-1 to TRBJ2-3, with TRBD2 matching 13 bases. The CDR3 consists of 16 residues. Trimming at V came to 6 bases and at J to 1 base, leaving 4 bases not matched to a gene. Germline lookup yields CDR1 SGHAT and CDR2 FQDESV (reference sequence). The CDR3: CASSYGLAGGTDTQYF. The CDR3 nucleotides read TGTGCCAGCAGTTACGGACTAGCGGGGGGCACAGATACGCAGTATTTT.

The rearrangement uses TRBV7-8 and TRBJ2-3, with D uncertain. The germline V gene encodes CDR1 SGHVS and CDR2 FQNEAQ. Trimming took off 1 base at V and 0 bases at J, with 8 bases between the two ends. The CDR3 is made up of 15 amino acids. Here the CDR3 reads CASSLEPGSTDTQYF. In DNA form, the CDR3 reads TGTGCCAGCAGCTTAGAGCCCGGGAGCACAGATACGCAGTATTTT.

This clone was seen once. The rearrangement uses TRBV15 and TRBJ2-1, with 8 positions matching TRBD2. The ends lost 1 base at V and 0 bases at J; junction bases unmatched: 8. The length of the CDR3 is 18 residues. The germline V gene encodes CDR1 LNHNV and CDR2 YYDKDF (reference sequence). CDR3 sequence: CATSRASGGRSSYNEQFF. The DNA for the CDR3 is TGTGCCACCAGCAGAGCCAGCGGGGGCCGTAGCTCCTACAATGAGCAGTTCTTC.

V and J are TRBV7-2 and TRBJ2-5, with D possibly matching TRBD1 (5 bases). Trimming stripped 0 bases from V and 1 base from J, with 9 bases between. The CDR3 has 15 residues. Germline CDR1 reads SGHTA; CDR2 reads FQGNSA. CDR3 nucleotides: TGTGCCAGCAGCTTAGCGTCGACAGCCCAAGAGACCCAGTACTTC. Protein: CASSLASTAQETQYF.

V usage is TRBV7-9 and J usage is TRBJ2-1, with 11 bases aligning to TRBD2. The CDR3 has 15 residues. The germline gives CDR1 SEHNR, CDR2 FQNEAQ (reference sequence). V shed 4 bases and J 4 bases; nucleotides not matched to a gene: 3. Here the CDR3 reads CASSSLAGGYNEQFF. The CDR3 bases are TGTGCCAGCAGCTCCCTAGCGGGGGGATACAATGAGCAGTTCTTC.

The chain links TRBV4-1 to TRBJ2-2; D may be TRBD1 (6 bases). There are 14 residues in the CDR3. The V gene lost 6 bases and the J gene lost 8 bases, with 16 bases spanning the gap. Germline V gene sequence: CDR1 MGHRA, CDR2 YSYEKL. The CDR3 DNA reads as TGCGCCAGCAGGACCCAGGGGTCAGCTGGGGAGCTGTTTTTT. Its translation: CASRTQGSAGELFF.

The V gene is TRBV6-5, the J gene TRBJ2-1, with D possibly being TRBD2 (6 bases). Germline V gene data show CDR1 as MNHEY and CDR2 as SVGAGI. The CDR3 spans 15 residues. V was cut by 6 bases and J by 5 bases, with 17 bases left in between. CDR3 coding DNA: TGTGCCAGCAGCCGGACTCGCGGGGTTAACAATGAGCAGTTCTTC. This encodes CASSRTRGVNNEQFF.